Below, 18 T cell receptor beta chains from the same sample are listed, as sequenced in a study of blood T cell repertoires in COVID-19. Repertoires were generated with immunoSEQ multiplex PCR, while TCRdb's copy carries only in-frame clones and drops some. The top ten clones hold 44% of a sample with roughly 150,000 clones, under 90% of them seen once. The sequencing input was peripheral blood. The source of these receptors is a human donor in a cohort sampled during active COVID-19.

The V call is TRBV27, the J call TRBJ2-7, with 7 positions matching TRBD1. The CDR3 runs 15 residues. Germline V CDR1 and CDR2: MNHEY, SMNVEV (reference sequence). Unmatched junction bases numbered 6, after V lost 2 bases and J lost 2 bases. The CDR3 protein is CASSLDRQGPYEQYF. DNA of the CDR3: TGTGCCAGCAGTTTAGATCGACAGGGTCCCTACGAGCAGTACTTC.

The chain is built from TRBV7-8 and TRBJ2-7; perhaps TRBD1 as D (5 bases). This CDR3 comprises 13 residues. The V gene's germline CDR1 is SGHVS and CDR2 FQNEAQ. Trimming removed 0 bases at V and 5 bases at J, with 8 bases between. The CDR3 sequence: CASSLAPRDEQYF. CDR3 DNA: TGTGCCAGCAGCTTAGCGCCCAGGGACGAGCAGTACTTC.

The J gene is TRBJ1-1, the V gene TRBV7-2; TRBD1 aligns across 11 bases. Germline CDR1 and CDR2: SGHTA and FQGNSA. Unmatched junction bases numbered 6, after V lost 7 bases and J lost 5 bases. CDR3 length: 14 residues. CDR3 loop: CASTYGQGATEAFF. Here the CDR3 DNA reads TGTGCCAGCACCTACGGACAGGGGGCGACTGAAGCTTTCTTT.

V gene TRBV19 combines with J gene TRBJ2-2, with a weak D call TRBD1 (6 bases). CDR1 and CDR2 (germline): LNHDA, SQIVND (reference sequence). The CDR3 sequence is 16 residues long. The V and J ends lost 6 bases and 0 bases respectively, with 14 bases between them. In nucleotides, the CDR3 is TGTGCCAGTAGGGTGGACAGCAACGCGAACACCGGGGAGCTGTTTTTT. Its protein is CASRVDSNANTGELFF.

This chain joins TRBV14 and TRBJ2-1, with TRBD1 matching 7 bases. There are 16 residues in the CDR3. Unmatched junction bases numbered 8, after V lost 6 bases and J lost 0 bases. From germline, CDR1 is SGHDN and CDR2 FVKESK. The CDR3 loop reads CASSNYRGPSYNEQFF. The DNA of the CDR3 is TGTGCCAGCAGTAATTACAGGGGCCCCTCCTACAATGAGCAGTTCTTC.

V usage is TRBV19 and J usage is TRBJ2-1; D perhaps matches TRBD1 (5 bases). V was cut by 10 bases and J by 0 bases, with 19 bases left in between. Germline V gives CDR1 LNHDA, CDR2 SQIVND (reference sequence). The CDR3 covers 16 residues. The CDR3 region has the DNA TGTGCCACCAGTATGGGGCGATGGAGCTCCTACAATGAGCAGTTCTTC. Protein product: CATSMGRWSSYNEQFF.

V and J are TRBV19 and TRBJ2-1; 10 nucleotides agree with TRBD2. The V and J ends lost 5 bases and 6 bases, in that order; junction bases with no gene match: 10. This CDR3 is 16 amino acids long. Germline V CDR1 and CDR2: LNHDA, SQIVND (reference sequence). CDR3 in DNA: TGTGCCAGTAGTGTGCGGACTAGCGGAAAATCCAATGAGCAGTTCTTC. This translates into CASSVRTSGKSNEQFF.

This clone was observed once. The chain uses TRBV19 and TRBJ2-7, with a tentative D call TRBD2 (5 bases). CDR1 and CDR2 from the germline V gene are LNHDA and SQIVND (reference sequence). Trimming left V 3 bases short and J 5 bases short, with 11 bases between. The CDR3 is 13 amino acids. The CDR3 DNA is TGTGCCAGTAGTATGGCGGGTAGGGACGAGCAGTACTTC. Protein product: CASSMAGRDEQYF.

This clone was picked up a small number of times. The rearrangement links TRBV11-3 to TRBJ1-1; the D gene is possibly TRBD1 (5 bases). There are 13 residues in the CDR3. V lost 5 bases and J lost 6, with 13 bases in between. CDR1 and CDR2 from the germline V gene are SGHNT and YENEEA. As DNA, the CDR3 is TGTGCCAGCAGCGCGCGGGACTCTTCTGAAGCTTTCTTT. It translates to CASSARDSSEAFF.

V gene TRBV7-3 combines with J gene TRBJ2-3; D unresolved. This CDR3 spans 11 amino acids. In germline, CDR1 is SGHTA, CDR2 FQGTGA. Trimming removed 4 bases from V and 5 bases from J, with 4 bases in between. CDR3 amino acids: CASSSKDTQYF. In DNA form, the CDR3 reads TGTGCCAGCAGCTCAAAAGATACGCAGTATTTT.

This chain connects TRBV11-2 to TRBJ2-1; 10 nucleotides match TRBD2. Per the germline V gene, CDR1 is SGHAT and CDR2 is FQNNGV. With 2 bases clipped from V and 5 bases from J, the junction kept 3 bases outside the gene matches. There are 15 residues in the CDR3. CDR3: CASSLRGTSDNEQFF. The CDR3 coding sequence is TGTGCCAGCAGCTTACGAGGGACTAGCGACAATGAGCAGTTCTTC.

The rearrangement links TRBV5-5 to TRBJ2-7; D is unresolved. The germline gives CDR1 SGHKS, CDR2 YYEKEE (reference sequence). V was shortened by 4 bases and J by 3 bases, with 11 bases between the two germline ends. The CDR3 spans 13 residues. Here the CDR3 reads CASSIRPGYEQYF. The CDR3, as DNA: TGTGCCAGCAGCATAAGACCGGGCTACGAGCAGTACTTC.

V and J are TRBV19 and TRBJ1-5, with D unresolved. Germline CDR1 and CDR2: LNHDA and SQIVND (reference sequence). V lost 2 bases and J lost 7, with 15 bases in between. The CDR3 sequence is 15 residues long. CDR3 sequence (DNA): TGTGCCAGTAGTATAAGGTGGGAGAGCAGGCAGCCCCAGCATTTT. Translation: CASSIRWESRQPQHF.

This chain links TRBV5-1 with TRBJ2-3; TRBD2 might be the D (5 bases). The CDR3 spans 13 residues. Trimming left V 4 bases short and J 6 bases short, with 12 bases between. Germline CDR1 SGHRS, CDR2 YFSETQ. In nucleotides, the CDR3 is TGCGCCAGCAGCACTATCCAGCGGGATACGCAGTATTTT. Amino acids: CASSTIQRDTQYF.

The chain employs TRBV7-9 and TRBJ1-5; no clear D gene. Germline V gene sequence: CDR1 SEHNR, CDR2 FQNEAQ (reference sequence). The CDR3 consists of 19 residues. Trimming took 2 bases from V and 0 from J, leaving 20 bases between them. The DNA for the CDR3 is TGTGCCAGCAGCTTAATGAAGGTGGTTCTAGGCCTTAGCAATCAGCCCCAGCATTTT. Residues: CASSLMKVVLGLSNQPQHF.

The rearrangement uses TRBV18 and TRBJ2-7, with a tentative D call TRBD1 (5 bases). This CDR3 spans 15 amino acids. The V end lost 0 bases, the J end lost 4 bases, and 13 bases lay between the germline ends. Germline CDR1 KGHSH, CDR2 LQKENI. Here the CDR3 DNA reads TGTGCCAGCTCACCACCAGGGGTTGGAACATACGAGCAGTACTTC. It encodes CASSPPGVGTYEQYF.

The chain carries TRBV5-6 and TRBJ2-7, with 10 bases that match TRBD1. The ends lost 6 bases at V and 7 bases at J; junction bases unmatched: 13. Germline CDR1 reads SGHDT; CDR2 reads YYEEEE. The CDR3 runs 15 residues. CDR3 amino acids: CASTLKGQGIGEQYF. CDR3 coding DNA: TGTGCCAGCACCCTTAAGGGACAGGGGATAGGGGAGCAGTACTTC.

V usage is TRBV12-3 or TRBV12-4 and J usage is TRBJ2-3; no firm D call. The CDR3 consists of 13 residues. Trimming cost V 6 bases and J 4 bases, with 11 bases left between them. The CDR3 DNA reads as TGTGCCAGCAGCCTAAGTGCCCCAGATACGCAGTATTTT. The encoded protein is CASSLSAPDTQYF.